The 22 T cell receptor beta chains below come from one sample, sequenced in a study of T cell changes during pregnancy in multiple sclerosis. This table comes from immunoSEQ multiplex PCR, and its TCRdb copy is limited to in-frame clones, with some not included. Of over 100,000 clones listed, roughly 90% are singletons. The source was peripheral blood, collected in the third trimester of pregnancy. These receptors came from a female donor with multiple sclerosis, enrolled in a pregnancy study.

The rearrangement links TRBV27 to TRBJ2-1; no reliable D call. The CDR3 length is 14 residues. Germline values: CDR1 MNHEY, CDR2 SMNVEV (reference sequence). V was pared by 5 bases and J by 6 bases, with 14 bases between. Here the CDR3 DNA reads TGTGCCAGCAGTCCCCACTACGGTTCCAATGAGCAGTTCTTC. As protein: CASSPHYGSNEQFF.

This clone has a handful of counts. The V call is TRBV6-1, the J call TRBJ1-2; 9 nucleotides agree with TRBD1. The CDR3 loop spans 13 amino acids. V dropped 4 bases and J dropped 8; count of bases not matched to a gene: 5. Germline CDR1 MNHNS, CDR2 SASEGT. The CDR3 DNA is TGTGCCAGCAGTGGGGACAGGGTGATCGGCTACACCTTC. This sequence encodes CASSGDRVIGYTF.

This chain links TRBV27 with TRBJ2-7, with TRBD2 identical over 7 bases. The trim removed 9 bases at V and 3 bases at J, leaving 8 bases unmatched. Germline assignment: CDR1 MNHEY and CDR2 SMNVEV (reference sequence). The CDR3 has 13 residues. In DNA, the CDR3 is TGTGCCAGGGAGGCTGGACTAGACTACGAGCAGTACTTC. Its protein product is CAREAGLDYEQYF.

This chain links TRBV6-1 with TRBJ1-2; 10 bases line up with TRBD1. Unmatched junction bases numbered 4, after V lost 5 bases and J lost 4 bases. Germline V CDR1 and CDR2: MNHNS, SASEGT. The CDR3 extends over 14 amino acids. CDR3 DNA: TGTGCCAGCAGTAGGGGACAGGGGACCTATGGCTACACCTTC. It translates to CASSRGQGTYGYTF.

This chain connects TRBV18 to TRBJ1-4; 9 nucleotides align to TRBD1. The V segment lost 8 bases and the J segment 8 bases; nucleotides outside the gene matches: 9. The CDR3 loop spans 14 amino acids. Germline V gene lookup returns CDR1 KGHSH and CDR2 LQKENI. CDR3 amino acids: CASVAGTGQEKLFF. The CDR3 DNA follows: TGTGCCAGCGTCGCCGGGACAGGGCAAGAAAAACTGTTTTTT.

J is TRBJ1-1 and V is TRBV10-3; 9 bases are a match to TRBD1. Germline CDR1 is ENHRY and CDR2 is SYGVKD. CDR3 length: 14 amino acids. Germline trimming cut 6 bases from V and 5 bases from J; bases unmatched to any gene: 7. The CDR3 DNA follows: TGTGCCATCAGCCCAGGACAGGGGAGAACTGAAGCTTTCTTT. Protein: CAISPGQGRTEAFF.

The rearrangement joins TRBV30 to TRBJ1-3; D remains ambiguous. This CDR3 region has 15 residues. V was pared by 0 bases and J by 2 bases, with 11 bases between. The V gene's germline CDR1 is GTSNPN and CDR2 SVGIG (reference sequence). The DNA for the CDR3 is TGTGCCTGGAGTGTACTGGAGCGGGCTGGAAACACCATATATTTT. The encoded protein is CAWSVLERAGNTIYF.

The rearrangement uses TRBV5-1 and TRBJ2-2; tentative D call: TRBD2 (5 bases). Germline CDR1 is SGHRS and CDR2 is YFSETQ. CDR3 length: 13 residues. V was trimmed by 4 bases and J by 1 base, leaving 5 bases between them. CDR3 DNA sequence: TGCGCCAGCAGCCGGGAGAACACCGGGGAGCTGTTTTTT. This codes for CASSRENTGELFF.

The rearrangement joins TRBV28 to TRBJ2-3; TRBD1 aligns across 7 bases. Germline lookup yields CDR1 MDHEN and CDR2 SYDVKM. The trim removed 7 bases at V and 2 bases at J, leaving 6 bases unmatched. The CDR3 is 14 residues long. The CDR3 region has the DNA TGTGCCAGCAAGGGGCAGGGGGACACAGATACGCAGTATTTT. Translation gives CASKGQGDTDTQYF.

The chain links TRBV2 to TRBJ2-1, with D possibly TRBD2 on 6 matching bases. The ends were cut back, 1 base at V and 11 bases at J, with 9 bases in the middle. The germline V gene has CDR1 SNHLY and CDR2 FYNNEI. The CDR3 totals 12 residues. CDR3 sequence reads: CASSEGGTQQFF. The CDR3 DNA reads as TGTGCCAGCAGTGAAGGCGGGACCCAGCAGTTCTTC.

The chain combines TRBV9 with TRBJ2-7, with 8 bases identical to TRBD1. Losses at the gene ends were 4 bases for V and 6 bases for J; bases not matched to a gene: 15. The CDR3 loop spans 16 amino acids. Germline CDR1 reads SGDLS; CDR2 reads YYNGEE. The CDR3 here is CASSPRSGTGISEQYF. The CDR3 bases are TGTGCCAGCAGCCCCCGATCCGGGACAGGTATTTCCGAGCAGTACTTC.

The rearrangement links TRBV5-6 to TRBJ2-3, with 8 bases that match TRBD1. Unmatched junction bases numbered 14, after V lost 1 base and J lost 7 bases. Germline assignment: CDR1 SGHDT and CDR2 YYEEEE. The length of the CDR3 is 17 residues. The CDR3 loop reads CASSLSFVADREYTQYF. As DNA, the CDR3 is TGTGCCAGCAGCTTGAGTTTCGTAGCGGACAGGGAATATACGCAGTATTTT. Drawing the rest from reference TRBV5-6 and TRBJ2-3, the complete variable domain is DAGVTQSPTHLIKTRGQQVTLRCSPKSGHDTVSWYQQALGQGPQFIFQYYEEEERQRGNFPDRFSGHQFPNYSSELNVNALLLGDSALYLCASSLSFVADREYTQYFGPGTRLTVL.

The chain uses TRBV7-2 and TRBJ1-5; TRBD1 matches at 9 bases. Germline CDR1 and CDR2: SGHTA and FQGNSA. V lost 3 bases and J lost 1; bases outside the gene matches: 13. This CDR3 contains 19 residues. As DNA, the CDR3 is TGTGCCAGCAGCTTTAAGGCCGGGACAGGGCTTTTGAGCAATCAGCCCCAGCATTTT. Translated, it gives CASSFKAGTGLLSNQPQHF.

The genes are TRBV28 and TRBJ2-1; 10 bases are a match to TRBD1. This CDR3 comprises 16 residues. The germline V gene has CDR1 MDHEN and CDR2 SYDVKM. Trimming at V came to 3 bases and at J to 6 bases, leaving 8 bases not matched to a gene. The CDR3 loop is CASSFSLRTGGNEQFF. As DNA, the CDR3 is TGTGCCAGCAGTTTCTCCCTCCGGACAGGGGGCAATGAGCAGTTCTTC.

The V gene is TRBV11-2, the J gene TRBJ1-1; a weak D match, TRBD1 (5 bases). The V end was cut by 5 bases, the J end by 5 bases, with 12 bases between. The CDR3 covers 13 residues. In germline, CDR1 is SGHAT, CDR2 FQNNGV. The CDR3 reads CASSLQGWTEAFF. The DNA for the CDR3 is TGTGCCAGCAGCCTCCAGGGATGGACTGAAGCTTTCTTT.

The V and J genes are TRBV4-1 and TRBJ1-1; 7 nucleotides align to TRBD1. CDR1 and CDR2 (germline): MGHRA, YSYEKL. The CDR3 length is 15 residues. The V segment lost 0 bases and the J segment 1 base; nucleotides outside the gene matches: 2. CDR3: CASSQETGRNTEAFF. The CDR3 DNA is TGCGCCAGCAGCCAAGAGACAGGGCGGAACACTGAAGCTTTCTTT.

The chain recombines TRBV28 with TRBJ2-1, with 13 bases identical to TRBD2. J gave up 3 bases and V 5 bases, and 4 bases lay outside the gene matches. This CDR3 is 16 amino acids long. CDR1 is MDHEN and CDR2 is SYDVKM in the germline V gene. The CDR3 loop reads CASSRTSGSRYNEQFF. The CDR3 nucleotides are TGTGCCAGCAGTCGGACTAGCGGGAGTCGCTACAATGAGCAGTTCTTC.

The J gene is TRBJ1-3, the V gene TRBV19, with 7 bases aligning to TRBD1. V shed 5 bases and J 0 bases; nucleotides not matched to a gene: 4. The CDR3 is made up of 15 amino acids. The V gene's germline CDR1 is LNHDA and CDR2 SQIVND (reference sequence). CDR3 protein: CASSLGTASGNTIYF. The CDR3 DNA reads TGTGCCAGTAGTCTTGGGACAGCCTCTGGAAACACCATATATTTT.

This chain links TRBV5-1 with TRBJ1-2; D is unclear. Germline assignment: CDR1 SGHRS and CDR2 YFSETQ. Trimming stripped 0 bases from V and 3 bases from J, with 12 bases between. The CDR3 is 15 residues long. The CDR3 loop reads CASSLDSGPHYGYTF. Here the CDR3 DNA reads TGCGCCAGCAGCTTGGACAGTGGCCCACACTATGGCTACACCTTC.

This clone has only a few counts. The CDR3 here is CAIRDRADYGYTF. CDR3 in DNA: TGTGCCATCAGGGACAGGGCGGACTATGGCTACACCTTC. The rearrangement joins TRBV10-3 to TRBJ1-2, with TRBD1 matching 8 bases. The CDR3 covers 13 residues. Germline CDR1 ENHRY, CDR2 SYGVKD. V lost 6 bases and J lost 3; bases outside the gene matches: 3.

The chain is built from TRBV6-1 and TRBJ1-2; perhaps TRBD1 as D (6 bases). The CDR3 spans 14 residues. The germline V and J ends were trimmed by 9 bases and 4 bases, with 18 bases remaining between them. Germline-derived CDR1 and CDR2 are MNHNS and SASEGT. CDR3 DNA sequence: TGTGCCAGTGGTGGGGGCTTACAGGGCTATGGCTACACCTTC. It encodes CASGGGLQGYGYTF.

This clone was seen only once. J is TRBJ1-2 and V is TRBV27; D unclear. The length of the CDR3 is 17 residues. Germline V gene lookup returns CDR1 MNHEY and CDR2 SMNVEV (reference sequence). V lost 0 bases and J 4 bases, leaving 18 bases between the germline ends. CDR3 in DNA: TGTGCCAGCAGTTTATCGATAGTTGGTCACAGCTTCTATGGCTACACCTTC. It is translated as CASSLSIVGHSFYGYTF.